This section outlines one T cell receptor (beta chain) sequence together with its context. The antigen remains unidentified. From the RT-PCR reads, TCRdb called clonotypes with MiXCR, one entry per CDR3 protein. The sample consists of approximately 32,000 distinct CDR3 sequences, about 61% of them appearing once. This CDR3 is 17 amino acids long. Looked up from germline, CDR1 is SGHAT and CDR2 is FQDESV (reference sequence). V gave up 0 bases and J gave up 3 bases; unmatched junction bases: 6. This sample was taken from a study of yellow fever vaccine responses in identical twins. Study-wide points: The T cell response to vaccination in identical twins was reportedly partly convergent and partly personalized.

The J gene is TRBJ1-1, the V gene TRBV11-1; 11 nucleotides agree with TRBD1. Sequencing was performed on T cells from blood (PBMCs), unsorted or a sorted subset (not recorded which), taken before or after yellow fever vaccination (not recorded which). This receptor was identified in a woman aged 18-35 years who received the yellow fever vaccine. The CDR3 nucleotides are TGTGCCAGCAGCTTAGCGGACAGGGGGCGTTCTGACACTGAAGCTTTCTTT. This codes for CASSLADRGRSDTEAFF.